This paragraph reports one TCR beta chain. The antigen is unknown. CDR3 and TCR beta VDJ profiling relied on genomic DNA as the template. TCRdb itself ran the reads through MiXCR, one entry per CDR3 protein. The sample consists of 250,000 to 300,000 distinct CDR3 sequences, around 60% of them appearing once. The sample is drawn from a study of CD8+CD57+ T cells in acquired aplastic anemia. The wider study: The sorted CD4+ and CD8+ cells yielded an average roughly 3 ug of DNA. General observations from the study: Patients had around 30 CD8+ CDR3 sequences in common with controls (the shared set).

Germline CDR1 reads LNHDA; CDR2 reads SQIVND (reference sequence). Trimming took off 5 bases at V and 5 bases at J, with 4 bases between the two ends. The CDR3 consists of 11 residues. The chain links TRBV19 to TRBJ2-1; D gene uncertain. Input material: sorted CD4+, CD8+, or CD8+CD57+ T cells (not recorded which) from PBMCs. This sequence was found in a human donor with severe aplastic anemia or a healthy control (not recorded which). Here the CDR3 DNA reads TGTGCCAGTAGTCAGCACAATGAGCAGTTCTTC. This encodes CASSQHNEQFF.